The 3 T cell receptor beta chains given below trace back to one sample, sequenced in a study of T cell responses to AZD1222 COVID-19 vaccine. Sequenced by immunoSEQ multiplex PCR; TCRdb stores in-frame clones only, minus some. This repertoire shows about 100,000 clones, about 87% found once; its top ten account for around 1.8%. Here the sequenced sample was peripheral blood, taken on day 0 of AZD1222 vaccination. The receptors stem from an adult in good health.

The count of this clone is one. The gene calls are TRBV6-2 or TRBV6-3 and TRBJ2-7; D may match TRBD1 or TRBD2 (6 bases each). V shed 4 bases and J shed 6 bases, with 13 bases lying between them. The CDR3 has 13 amino acids. CDR1 and CDR2 from the germline V gene are MNHEY and SVGEGT. CDR3 protein: CASSLGGQGEQYF. CDR3 coding DNA: TGTGCCAGCAGTTTGGGGGGCCAAGGCGAGCAGTACTTC.

The chain joins TRBV7-8 to TRBJ2-5; TRBD2 aligns across 7 bases. The CDR3 length is 16 residues. CDR1 is SGHVS, CDR2 FQNEAQ, per germline. Unmatched junction bases numbered 9, after V lost 1 base and J lost 4 bases. The CDR3 loop is CASSLEFRGSGETQYF. The CDR3 coding sequence is TGTGCCAGCAGCTTAGAGTTTCGCGGGAGTGGAGAGACCCAGTACTTC.

The V call is TRBV28, the J call TRBJ1-5, with 7 bases aligning to TRBD1. Trimming removed 2 bases from V and 4 bases from J; junction bases left unmatched: 5. The CDR3 has 15 amino acids. The germline gives CDR1 MDHEN, CDR2 SYDVKM. CDR3 nucleotides: TGTGCCAGCAGTTTAGGACAGGTCGGAAATCAGCCCCAGCATTTT. Protein: CASSLGQVGNQPQHF. The variable domain in full, completed from reference TRBV28 and TRBJ1-5, reads DVKVTQSSRYLVKRTGEKVFLECVQDMDHENMFWYRQDPGLGLRLIYFSYDVKMKEKGDIPEGYSVSREKKERFSLILESASTNQTSMYLCASSLGQVGNQPQHFGDGTRLSIL.